One sample yielded the 11 T cell receptor beta chains listed below, sequenced in a study of early T cells in non-severe SARS-CoV-2 infection. TCRdb independently ran MiXCR on the 5' RACE reads; one entry per CDR3 protein. This sample has about 37,000 distinct CDR3 sequences, with approximately 8% found just once. Sequenced here: whole blood, sampled at baseline. The receptors here all came from an adult who was a healthcare worker with PCR-confirmed SARS-CoV-2 infection or an uninfected control (not recorded which).

The V gene is TRBV7-9, the J gene TRBJ2-5; tentative D call: TRBD1 (6 bases). Germline V lookup: CDR1 SEHNR, CDR2 FQNEAQ (reference sequence). V was shortened by 7 bases and J by 2 bases, with 11 bases between the two germline ends. The CDR3 contains 13 residues. The CDR3 spells CASTQGQQETQYF. The CDR3 DNA follows: TGTGCCAGCACCCAAGGACAGCAAGAGACCCAGTACTTC.

V gene TRBV19 combines with J gene TRBJ2-3, with D unclear. The V end lost 6 bases, the J end lost 5 bases, and 9 bases lay between the germline ends. This CDR3 contains 12 residues. Germline V gene lookup returns CDR1 LNHDA and CDR2 SQIVND (reference sequence). The CDR3 bases are TGTGCCAGTAGAGTAGCCGGAGATACGCAGTATTTT. The encoded protein is CASRVAGDTQYF.

The genes are TRBV12-2 and TRBJ1-6. TRBV12-2 is recorded as a pseudogene. The CDR3 extends over 19 amino acids. As DNA, the CDR3 is TGTGCAAGTCGCTTACTCCCAGGTGACGGGAGCTCCTATAATTCACCCCTCCACTTT. It translates to CASRLLPGDGSSYNSPLHF.

This clonotype was observed a few times. This chain connects TRBV28 to TRBJ2-7, with unresolved D. CDR1 is MDHEN, CDR2 SYDVKM, per germline. Trimming shortened V by 2 bases and J by 2 bases, and 4 bases separated the two germline ends. The CDR3 sequence is 12 residues long. The CDR3 here is CASSLLTYEQYF. CDR3 in DNA: TGTGCCAGCAGTTTACTGACCTACGAGCAGTACTTC. The full variable domain, rest sourced from reference TRBV28 and TRBJ2-7, is DVKVTQSSRYLVKRTGEKVFLECVQDMDHENMFWYRQDPGLGLRLIYFSYDVKMKEKGDIPEGYSVSREKKERFSLILESASTNQTSMYLCASSLLTYEQYFGPGTRLTVT.

V and J are TRBV11-1 and TRBJ2-7; unclear D gene. This CDR3 comprises 12 residues. The V gene's germline CDR1 is SGHAT and CDR2 FQDESV (reference sequence). V was pared by 11 bases and J by 0 bases, with 11 bases between. The CDR3 DNA reads TGTGCCTGGAGTCCCACCTCCTACGAGCAGTACTTC. Protein sequence: CAWSPTSYEQYF.

A few counts support this clonotype. The V and J genes are TRBV15 and TRBJ1-5; 9 nucleotides line up with TRBD1. The CDR3 sequence is 16 residues long. Germline CDR1 reads LNHNV; CDR2 reads YYDKDF (reference sequence). The ends lost 0 bases at V and 6 bases at J; junction bases unmatched: 6. CDR3 nucleotide sequence: TGTGCCACCAGCAGAGACAAACAGGGGGCCAGTCAGCCCCAGCATTTT. Translated, it gives CATSRDKQGASQPQHF.

In its sample, this clonotype was seen a few times. This chain uses TRBV5-1 with TRBJ2-3; 8 positions agree with TRBD2. The V segment lost 1 base and the J segment 6 bases; nucleotides outside the gene matches: 16. This CDR3 region has 18 residues. Germline CDR1 is SGHRS and CDR2 is YFSETQ. The CDR3 nucleotides are TGCGCCAGCAGCTTGAGCAGCGGGGGCCCCCTCAACGTGGATACGCAGTATTTT. Translated, it gives CASSLSSGGPLNVDTQYF. The variable domain in full, with the rest retrieved from reference TRBV5-1 and TRBJ2-3, is KAGVTQTPRYLIKTRGQQVTLSCSPISGHRSVSWYQQTPGQGLQFLFEYFSETQRNKGNFPGRFSGRQFSNSRSEMNVSTLELGDSALYLCASSLSSGGPLNVDTQYFGPGTRLTVL.

The chain uses TRBV6-5 and TRBJ2-7, with TRBD1 matching 7 bases. The CDR3 consists of 14 residues. Trimming at V came to 5 bases and at J to 2 bases, leaving 6 bases not matched to a gene. The germline gives CDR1 MNHEY, CDR2 SVGAGI. As DNA, the CDR3 is TGTGCCAGCAGTCCTGGGGGACAGACCTACGAGCAGTACTTC. Protein product: CASSPGGQTYEQYF.

CDR3 sequence reads: CASSSGTGFPDTQYF. In nucleotides, the CDR3 is TGCGCCAGCAGCTCAGGGACAGGGTTTCCAGATACGCAGTATTTT. V is TRBV5-1 and J is TRBJ2-3, with TRBD1 matching over 9 bases. The CDR3 sequence is 15 residues long. After removal of 3 bases from V and 4 bases from J, the junction contained 6 bases not matched to a gene. The germline V gene has CDR1 SGHRS and CDR2 YFSETQ.

This clonotype has only a few counts. The rearrangement joins TRBV7-8 to TRBJ2-4; maybe TRBD1 (7 bases). The germline V gene has CDR1 SGHVS and CDR2 FQNEAQ. V lost 6 bases to trimming and J lost 8 bases, with 17 bases between them. The CDR3 length is 14 residues. DNA for the CDR3: TGTGCCAGCAGACCCAGGGGGACGGGAGACATTCAGTACTTC. Residues: CASRPRGTGDIQYF.

The sample holds a few counts of this clonotype. The chain joins TRBV6-2 or TRBV6-3 to TRBJ2-2; D is uncertain. There are 13 residues in the CDR3. Germline V CDR1 and CDR2: MNHEY, SVGEGT. V was clipped by 2 bases and J by 6 bases, with 7 bases between them. The CDR3 reads CASSYRVPGELFF. As DNA, the CDR3 is TGTGCCAGCAGTTACCGGGTCCCCGGGGAGCTGTTTTTT.